A selection of T cell receptor beta chains follows, all from one sample in a study of blood T cell repertoires in COVID-19. The table came from immunoSEQ multiplex PCR; TCRdb's copy has only in-frame clones and leaves some out. The sample yields about 140,000 clones, roughly 82% seen once. Sample: peripheral blood. The receptors here all came from an elderly man with acute or convalescent COVID-19. The CDR3 runs from the conserved cysteine through the conserved F or W. The D gene is left open where the match is weak. Clone size is shown for a subset of rows, as once, few, many or a class of expanded clone.

D,V,size,J,CDR3,DNA
TRBD1,TRBV7-9,few,TRBJ2-1,CASSGRDRGNNEQFF,TGTGCCAGCAGCGGCCGGGACAGGGGGAACAATGAGCAGTTCTTC
.,TRBV6-6,.,TRBJ2-6,CASSPRGRFSLSLSGANVLTF,TGTGCCAGCAGTCCCCGAGGGCGGTTTTCTCTCTCTCTCTCTGGGGCCAACGTCCTGACTTTC
TRBD1,TRBV7-2,.,TRBJ2-5,CASSLNGQGVRETQYF,TGTGCCAGCAGCTTAAACGGGCAGGGGGTGCGGGAGACCCAGTACTTC
TRBD1,TRBV24-1,.,TRBJ2-3,CATDSASAGTVTDTQYF,TGTGCCACCGATAGCGCCTCGGCCGGGACAGTCACAGATACGCAGTATTTT
TRBD1,TRBV19,.,TRBJ1-2,CASTIKPRTGTRGYTF,TGTGCCAGTACCATAAAGCCGAGGACAGGGACTCGGGGCTACACCTTC
.,TRBV5-6,.,TRBJ1-1,CASSLLGDPFVNTEAFF,TGTGCCAGCAGCTTGCTCGGGGATCCTTTTGTGAACACTGAAGCTTTCTTT
.,TRBV4-3,.,TRBJ1-2,CASSQGDRGDGYTF,TGCGCCAGCAGCCAAGGGGATCGGGGGGATGGCTACACCTTC
.,TRBV11-3,once,TRBJ2-2,CASSFQGKPGELFF,TGTGCCAGCAGCTTCCAGGGCAAGCCCGGGGAGCTGTTTTTT
.,TRBV5-1,.,TRBJ2-7,CASSPGQISRDPYEQYF,TGCGCCAGCAGCCCAGGACAGATCTCGAGGGACCCCTACGAGCAGTACTTC
.,TRBV10-2,few,TRBJ2-3,CASERGSTDTQYF,TGCGCCAGCGAGAGGGGGAGCACAGATACGCAGTATTTT
TRBD2,TRBV7-3,.,TRBJ2-2,CASSLRATSGGPGELFF,TGTGCCAGCAGCTTAAGGGCGACTAGCGGGGGCCCCGGGGAGCTGTTTTTT
TRBD2,TRBV5-4,.,TRBJ2-1,CASSSRLAGIYNEQFF,TGTGCCAGCAGCTCCCGACTAGCGGGGATTTACAATGAGCAGTTCTTC
.,TRBV6-5,few,TRBJ1-1,CASNLSPQGNTEAFF,TGTGCCAGCAACCTCAGCCCACAGGGAAACACTGAAGCTTTCTTT
TRBD1,TRBV10-3,.,TRBJ1-4,CAISESPGQADEKLFF,TGTGCCATCAGTGAGTCGCCCGGACAGGCGGACGAAAAACTGTTTTTT